The following is a T cell receptor beta chain sequence with its context. Antigen specificity is unknown. CDR3 length: 14 residues. V shed 8 bases and J shed 3 bases, with 14 bases lying between them. Germline CDR1 is MNHEY and CDR2 is SMNVEV (reference sequence). Roughly 0.45 to 1 ug RNA was reverse transcribed with random hexamers. TCRdb used MiXCR to reprocess the immunoSEQ multiplex PCR reads, holding one entry per CDR3 protein. Found here are tens of thousands of distinct CDR3 sequences, approximately 95% of them singletons; the top ten hold approximately 0.49%. This specimen comes from a study of CD8 T cells in Susac syndrome. Study in general: Active disease was present in six of the sequenced Susac syndrome patients, whereas 8 or 9 of them were in remission. Patients with Susac syndrome were, at the time of blood collection, therapy-naive, maintained on corticosteroids, or maintained on intravenous immunoglobulin alone.

Study findings and constraints: Clonal CD8+ expansion in Susac was highest in TEMRA cells and active patients.

The source material was CD8+ T cells from PBMCs. This receptor was identified in a human donor with Susac syndrome. J is TRBJ1-5 and V is TRBV27; D might be TRBD1 (5 bases). In DNA, the CDR3 is TGTGCCAGCTCTCCAGGGTTCCCCAATCAGCCCCAGCATTTT. It codes for CASSPGFPNQPQHF.